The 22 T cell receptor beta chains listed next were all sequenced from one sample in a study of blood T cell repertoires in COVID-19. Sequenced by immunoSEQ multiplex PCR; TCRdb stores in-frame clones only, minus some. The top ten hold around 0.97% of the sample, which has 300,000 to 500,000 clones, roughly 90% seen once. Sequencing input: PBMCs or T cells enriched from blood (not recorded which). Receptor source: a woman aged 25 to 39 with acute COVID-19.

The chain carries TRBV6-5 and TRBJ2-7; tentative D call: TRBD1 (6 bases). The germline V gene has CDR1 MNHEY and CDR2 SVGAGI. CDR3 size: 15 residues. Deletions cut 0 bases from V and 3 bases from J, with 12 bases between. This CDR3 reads CASSYSKQGNYEQYF. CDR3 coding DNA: TGTGCCAGCAGTTACTCGAAACAGGGTAACTACGAGCAGTACTTC.

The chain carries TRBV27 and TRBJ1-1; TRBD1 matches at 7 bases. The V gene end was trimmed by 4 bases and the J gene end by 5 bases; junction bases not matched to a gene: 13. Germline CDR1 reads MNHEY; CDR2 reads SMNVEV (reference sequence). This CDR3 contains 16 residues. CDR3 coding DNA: TGTGCCAGCAGTTCAGGACAGGTTTTGAAGGGAACTGAAGCTTTCTTT. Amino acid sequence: CASSSGQVLKGTEAFF.

As DNA, the CDR3 is TGCGCCAGCAGCTTGGATTGGCGGGGGGGCAAGGATGAGCAGTTCTTC. Amino acid sequence: CASSLDWRGGKDEQFF. The rearrangement joins TRBV5-1 to TRBJ2-1; TRBD2 agrees at 9 bases. J was trimmed by 8 bases and V by 0 bases; bases with no gene match: 9. The CDR3 length is 16 residues. Germline V gene lookup returns CDR1 SGHRS and CDR2 YFSETQ.

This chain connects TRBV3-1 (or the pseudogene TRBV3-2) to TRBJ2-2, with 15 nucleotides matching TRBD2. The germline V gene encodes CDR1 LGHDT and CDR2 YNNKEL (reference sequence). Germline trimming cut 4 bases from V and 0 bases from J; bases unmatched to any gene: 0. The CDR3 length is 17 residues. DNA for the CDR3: TGTGCCAGCAGCCGGACTAGCGGGGGGGCGAACACCGGGGAGCTGTTTTTT. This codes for CASSRTSGGANTGELFF.

Written as DNA, the CDR3 is TGTGCCAGCAGTTTAAGTTTTAGGGGTGAAAAACTGTTTTTT. Protein product: CASSLSFRGEKLFF. The chain uses TRBV27 and TRBJ1-4, with D possibly being TRBD1 (5 bases). This CDR3 comprises 14 residues. Germline V gives CDR1 MNHEY, CDR2 SMNVEV (reference sequence). The V end was cut by 2 bases, the J end by 7 bases, with 11 bases between.

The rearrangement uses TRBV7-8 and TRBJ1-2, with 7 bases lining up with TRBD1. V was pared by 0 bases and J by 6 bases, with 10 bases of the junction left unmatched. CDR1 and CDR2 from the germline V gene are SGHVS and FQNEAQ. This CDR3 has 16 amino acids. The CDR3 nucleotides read TGTGCCAGCAGCTTAGCTGGAGGAAGGGGGCGAAATGGCTACACCTTC. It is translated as CASSLAGGRGRNGYTF.

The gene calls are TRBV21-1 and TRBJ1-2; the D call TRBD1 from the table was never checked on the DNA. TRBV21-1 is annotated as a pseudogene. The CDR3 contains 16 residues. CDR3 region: CASSKRRTGTNYGYTF. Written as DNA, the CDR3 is TGTGCCAGCAGCAAACGACGCACAGGTACTAACTATGGCTACACCTTC.

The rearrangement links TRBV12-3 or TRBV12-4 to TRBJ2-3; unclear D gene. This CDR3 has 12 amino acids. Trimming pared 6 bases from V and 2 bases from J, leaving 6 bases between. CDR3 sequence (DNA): TGTGCCAGCAGATCCTACACAGATACGCAGTATTTT. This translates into CASRSYTDTQYF.

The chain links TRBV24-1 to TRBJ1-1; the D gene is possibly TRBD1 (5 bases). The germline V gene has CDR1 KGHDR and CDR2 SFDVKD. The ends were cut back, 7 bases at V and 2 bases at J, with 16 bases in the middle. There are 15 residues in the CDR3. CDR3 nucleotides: TGTGCCACCAGCAACCCTGGGGCAGCCAACACTGAAGCTTTCTTT. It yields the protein CATSNPGAANTEAFF.

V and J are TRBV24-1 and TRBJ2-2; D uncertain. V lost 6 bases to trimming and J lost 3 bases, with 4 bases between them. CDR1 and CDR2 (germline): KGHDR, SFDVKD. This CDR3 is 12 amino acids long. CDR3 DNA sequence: TGTGCCACCAGTCCTCACACCGGGGAGCTGTTTTTT. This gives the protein CATSPHTGELFF.

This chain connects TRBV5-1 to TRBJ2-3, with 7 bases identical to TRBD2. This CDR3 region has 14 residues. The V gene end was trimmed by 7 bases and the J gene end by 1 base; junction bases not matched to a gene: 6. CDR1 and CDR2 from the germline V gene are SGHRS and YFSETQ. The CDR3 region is CASLPSGGTDTQYF. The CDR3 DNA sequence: TGCGCCAGCCTCCCGAGCGGGGGCACAGATACGCAGTATTTT.

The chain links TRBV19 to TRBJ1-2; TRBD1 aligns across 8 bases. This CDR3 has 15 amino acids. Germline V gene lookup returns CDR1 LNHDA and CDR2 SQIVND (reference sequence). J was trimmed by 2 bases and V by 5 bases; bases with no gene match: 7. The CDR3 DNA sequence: TGTGCCAGTAGTCCGGGACAGGCATCCAACTATGGCTACACCTTC. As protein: CASSPGQASNYGYTF.

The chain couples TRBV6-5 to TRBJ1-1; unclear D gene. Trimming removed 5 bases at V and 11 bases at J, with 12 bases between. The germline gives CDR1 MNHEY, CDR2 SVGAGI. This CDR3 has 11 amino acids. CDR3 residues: CASSLTREAFF. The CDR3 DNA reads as TGTGCCAGCAGTCTCACTAGGGAGGCTTTCTTT.

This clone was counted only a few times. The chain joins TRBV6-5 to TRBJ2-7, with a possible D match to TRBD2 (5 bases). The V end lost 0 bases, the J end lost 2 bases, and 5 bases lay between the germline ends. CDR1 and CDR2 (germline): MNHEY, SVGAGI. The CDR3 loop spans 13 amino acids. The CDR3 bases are TGTGCCAGCAGTTACTCCGGGACCTACGAGCAGTACTTC. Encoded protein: CASSYSGTYEQYF.

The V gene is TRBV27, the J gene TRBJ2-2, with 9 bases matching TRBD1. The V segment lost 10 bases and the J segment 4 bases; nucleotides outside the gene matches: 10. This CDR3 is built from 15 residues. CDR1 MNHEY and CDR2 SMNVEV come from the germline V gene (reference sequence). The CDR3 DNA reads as TGTGCCACCCTATCCCGGGACAGGGCCACCGGGGAGCTGTTTTTT. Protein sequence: CATLSRDRATGELFF.

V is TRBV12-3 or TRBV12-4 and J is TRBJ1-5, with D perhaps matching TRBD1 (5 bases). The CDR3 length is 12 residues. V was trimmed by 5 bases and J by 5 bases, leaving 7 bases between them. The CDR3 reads CASSQGYQPQHF. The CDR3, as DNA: TGTGCCAGCAGTCAGGGTTATCAGCCCCAGCATTTT.

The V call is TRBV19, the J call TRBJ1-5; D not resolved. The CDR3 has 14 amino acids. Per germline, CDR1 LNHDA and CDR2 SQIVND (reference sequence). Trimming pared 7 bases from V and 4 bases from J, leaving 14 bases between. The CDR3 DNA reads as TGTGCCAGTACCGACGGGATTGTAAATCAGCCCCAGCATTTT. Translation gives CASTDGIVNQPQHF.

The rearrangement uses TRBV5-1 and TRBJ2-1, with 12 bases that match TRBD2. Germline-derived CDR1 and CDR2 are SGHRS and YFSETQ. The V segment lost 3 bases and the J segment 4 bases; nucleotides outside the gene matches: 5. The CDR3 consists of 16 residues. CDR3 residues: CASSWTTSGSYNEQFF. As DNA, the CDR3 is TGCGCCAGCAGCTGGACGACTAGCGGGAGTTACAATGAGCAGTTCTTC.

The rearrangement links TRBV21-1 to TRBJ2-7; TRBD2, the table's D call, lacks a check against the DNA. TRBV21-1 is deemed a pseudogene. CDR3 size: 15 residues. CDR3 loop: CASSLRSGPSYEQYF. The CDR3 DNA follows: TGTGCCAGCAGCCTCAGGAGCGGACCTTCTTACGAGCAGTACTTC.

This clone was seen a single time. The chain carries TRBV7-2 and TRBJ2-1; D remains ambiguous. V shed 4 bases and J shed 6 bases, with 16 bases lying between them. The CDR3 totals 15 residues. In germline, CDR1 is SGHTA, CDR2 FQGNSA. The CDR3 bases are TGTGCCAGCAGCTCCTATGGTCGAAGAACCAATGAGCAGTTCTTC. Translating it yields CASSSYGRRTNEQFF.

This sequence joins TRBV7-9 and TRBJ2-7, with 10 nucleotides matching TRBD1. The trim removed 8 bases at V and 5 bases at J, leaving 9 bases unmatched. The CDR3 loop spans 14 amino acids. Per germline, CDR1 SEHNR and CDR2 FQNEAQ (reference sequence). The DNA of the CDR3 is TGTGCCAGCGGCCGGGACAGGGGTTACCACGAGCAGTACTTC. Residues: CASGRDRGYHEQYF.

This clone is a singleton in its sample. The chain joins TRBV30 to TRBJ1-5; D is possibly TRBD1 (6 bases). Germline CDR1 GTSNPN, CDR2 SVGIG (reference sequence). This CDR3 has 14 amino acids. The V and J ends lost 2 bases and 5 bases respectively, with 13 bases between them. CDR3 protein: CAWSIGQTDQPQHF. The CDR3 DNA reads TGTGCCTGGAGTATTGGACAGACGGATCAGCCCCAGCATTTT.